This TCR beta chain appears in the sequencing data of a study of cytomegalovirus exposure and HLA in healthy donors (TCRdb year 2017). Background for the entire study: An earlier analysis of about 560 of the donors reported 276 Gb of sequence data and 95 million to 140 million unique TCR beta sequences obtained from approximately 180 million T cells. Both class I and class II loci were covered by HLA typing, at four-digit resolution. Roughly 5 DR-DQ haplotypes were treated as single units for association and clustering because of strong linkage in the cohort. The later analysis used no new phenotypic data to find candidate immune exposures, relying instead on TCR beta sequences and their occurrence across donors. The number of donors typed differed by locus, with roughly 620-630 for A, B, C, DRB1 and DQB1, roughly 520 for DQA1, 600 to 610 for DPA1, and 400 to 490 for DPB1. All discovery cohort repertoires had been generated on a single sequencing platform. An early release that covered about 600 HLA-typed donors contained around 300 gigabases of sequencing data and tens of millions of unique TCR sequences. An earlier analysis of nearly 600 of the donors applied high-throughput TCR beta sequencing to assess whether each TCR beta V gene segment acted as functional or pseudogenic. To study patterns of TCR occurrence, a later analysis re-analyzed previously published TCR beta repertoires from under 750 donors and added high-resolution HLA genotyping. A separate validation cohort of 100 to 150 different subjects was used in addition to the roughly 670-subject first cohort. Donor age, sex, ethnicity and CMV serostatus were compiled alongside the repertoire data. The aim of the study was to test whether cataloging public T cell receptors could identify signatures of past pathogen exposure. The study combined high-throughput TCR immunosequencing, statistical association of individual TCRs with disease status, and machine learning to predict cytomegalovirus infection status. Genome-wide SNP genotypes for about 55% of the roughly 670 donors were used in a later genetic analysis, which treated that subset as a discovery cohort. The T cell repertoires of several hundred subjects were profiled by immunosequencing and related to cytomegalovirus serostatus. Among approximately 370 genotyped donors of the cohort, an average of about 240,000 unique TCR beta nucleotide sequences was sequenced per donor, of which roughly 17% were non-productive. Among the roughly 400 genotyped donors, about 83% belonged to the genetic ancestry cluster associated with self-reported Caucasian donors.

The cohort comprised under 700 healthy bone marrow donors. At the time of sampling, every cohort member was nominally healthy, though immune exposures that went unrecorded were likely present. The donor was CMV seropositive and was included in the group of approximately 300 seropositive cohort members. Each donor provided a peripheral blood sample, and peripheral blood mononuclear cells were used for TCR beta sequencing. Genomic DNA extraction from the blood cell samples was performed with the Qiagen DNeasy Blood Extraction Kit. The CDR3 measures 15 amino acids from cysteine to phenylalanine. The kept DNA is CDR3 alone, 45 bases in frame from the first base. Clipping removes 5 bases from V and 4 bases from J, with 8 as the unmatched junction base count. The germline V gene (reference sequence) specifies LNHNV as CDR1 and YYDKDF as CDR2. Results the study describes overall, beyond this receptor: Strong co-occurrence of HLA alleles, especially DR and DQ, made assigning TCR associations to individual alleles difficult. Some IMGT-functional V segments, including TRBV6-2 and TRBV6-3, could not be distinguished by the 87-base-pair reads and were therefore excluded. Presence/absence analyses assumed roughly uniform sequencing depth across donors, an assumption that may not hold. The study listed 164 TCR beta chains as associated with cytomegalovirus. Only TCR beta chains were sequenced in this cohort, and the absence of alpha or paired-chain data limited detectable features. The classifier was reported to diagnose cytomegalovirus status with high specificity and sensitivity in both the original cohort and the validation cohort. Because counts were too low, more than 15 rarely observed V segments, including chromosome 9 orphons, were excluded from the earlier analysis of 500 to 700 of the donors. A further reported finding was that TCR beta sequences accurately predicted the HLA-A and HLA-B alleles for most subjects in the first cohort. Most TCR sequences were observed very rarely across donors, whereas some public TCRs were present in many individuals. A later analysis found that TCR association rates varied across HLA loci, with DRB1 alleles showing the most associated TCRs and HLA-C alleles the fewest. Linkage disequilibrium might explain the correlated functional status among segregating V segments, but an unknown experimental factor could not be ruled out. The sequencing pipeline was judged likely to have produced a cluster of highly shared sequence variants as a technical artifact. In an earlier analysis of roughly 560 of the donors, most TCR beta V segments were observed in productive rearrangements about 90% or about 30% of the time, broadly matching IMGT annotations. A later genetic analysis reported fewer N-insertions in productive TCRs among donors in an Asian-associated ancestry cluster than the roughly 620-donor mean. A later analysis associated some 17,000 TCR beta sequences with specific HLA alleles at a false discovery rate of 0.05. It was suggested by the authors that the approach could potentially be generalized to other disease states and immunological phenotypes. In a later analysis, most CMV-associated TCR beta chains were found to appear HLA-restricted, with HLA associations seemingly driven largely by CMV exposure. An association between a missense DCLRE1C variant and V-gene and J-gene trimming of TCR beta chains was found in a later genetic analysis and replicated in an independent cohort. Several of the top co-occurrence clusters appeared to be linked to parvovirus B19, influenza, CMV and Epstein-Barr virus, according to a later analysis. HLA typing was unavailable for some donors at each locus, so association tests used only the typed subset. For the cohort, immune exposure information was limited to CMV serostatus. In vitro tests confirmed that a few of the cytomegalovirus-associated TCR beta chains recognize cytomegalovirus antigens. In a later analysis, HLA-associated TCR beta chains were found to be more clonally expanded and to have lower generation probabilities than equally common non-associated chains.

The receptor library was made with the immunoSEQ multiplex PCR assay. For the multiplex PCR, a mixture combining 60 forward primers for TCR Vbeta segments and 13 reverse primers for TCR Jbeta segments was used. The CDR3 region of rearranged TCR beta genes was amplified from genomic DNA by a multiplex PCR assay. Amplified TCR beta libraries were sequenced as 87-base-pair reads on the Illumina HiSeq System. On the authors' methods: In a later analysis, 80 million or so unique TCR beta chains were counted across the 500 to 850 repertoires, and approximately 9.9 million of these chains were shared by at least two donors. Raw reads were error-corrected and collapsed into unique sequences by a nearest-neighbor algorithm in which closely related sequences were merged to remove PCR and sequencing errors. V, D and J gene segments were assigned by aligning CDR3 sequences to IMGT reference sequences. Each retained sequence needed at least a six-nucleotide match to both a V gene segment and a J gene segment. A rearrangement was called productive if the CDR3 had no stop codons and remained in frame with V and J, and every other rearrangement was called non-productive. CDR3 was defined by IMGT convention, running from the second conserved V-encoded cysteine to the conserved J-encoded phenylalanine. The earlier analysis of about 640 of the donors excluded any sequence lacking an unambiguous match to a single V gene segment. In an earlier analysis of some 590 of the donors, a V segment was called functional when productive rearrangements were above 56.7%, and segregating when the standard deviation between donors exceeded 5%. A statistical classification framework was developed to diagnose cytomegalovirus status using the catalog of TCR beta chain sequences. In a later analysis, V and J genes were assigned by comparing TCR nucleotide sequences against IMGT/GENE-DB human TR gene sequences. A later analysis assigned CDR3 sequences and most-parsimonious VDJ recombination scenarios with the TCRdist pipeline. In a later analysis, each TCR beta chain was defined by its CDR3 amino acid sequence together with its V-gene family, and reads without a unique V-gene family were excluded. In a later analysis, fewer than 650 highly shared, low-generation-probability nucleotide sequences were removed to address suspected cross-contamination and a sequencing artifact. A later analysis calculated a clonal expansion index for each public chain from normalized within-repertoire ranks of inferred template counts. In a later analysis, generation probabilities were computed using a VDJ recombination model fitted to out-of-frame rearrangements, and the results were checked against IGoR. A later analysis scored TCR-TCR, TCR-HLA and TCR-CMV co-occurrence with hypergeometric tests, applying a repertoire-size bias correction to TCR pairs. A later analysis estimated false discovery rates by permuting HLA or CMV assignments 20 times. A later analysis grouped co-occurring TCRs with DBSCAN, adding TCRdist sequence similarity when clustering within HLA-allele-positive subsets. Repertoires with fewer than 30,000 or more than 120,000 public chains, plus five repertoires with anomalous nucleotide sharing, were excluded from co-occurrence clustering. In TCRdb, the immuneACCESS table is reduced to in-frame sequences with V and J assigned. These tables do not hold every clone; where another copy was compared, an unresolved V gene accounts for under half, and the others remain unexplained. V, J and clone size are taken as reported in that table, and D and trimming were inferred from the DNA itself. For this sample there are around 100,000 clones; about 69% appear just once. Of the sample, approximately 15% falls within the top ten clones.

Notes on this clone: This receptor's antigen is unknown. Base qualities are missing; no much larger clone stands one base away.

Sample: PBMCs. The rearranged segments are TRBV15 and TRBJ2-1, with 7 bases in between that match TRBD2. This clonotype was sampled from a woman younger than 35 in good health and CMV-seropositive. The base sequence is TGTGCCACCAGCGGAGGGGCTAGCGGATACAATGAGCAGTTCTTC. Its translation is CATSGGASGYNEQFF.